Below are 26 T cell receptor beta chains sequenced from a single sample in a study of beta chain features in type 1 diabetes listed by TCRdb under 2018. Overall study outcomes, separate from this receptor: In all four CD4+ subsets, TCRB CDR3 length was moderately but significantly shorter in type 1 diabetes patients.

Receptor libraries were prepared by the immunoSEQ multiplex PCR assay. All of the isolated RNA was reverse transcribed with the High Capacity cDNA Reverse Transcription Kit, so expressed TCRB transcripts were sequenced. As stored in TCRdb, this immuneACCESS dataset retains in-frame rearrangements with V and J assigned. A fraction of the clones does not appear; measured against another copy, unresolved V genes explain less than half of the discrepancy, and the remainder lacks a known reason. This sample comprises fewer than 300,000 clones, approximately 10% of them detected only once. More than 0.015% of the sample rests with the top ten. No antigens are known for them. The sequenced sample consisted of naive CD4+ T cells from blood. The intended sense of this specimen's cell subset or site label: true naive CD4+ T cells. The origin of the receptors is a man aged 30 to 45 with type 1 diabetes.

In its sample, this clone was seen a few times. The rearrangement uses TRBV7-8 and TRBJ1-1; D is uncertain. Germline V gives CDR1 SGHVS, CDR2 FQNEAQ. V was cut by 0 bases and J by 3 bases, with 8 bases left in between. The CDR3 spans 14 residues. The CDR3 reads CASSLARGDTEAFF. The CDR3 DNA is TGTGCCAGCAGCTTAGCGCGCGGAGACACTGAAGCTTTCTTT.

The chain combines TRBV25-1 with TRBJ2-7, with TRBD1 identical over 9 bases. The ends lost 3 bases at V and 5 bases at J; junction bases unmatched: 8. Germline V gene sequence: CDR1 MGHDK, CDR2 SYGVNS. The CDR3 has 15 amino acids. The CDR3 protein is CASSDARTGDNEQYF. The CDR3 bases are TGTGCCAGCAGTGACGCAAGGACAGGGGACAACGAGCAGTACTTC.

This clone was counted between two and nine times. This chain links TRBV4-2 with TRBJ1-4; tentatively, D is TRBD1 (5 bases). Germline assignment: CDR1 LGHNA and CDR2 YNFKEQ. This CDR3 comprises 15 residues. Trimming took 4 bases from V and 4 from J, leaving 13 bases between them. In nucleotides, the CDR3 is TGTGCCAGCAGCCCATCTGGGGGGAATAATGAAAAACTGTTTTTT. It specifies CASSPSGGNNEKLFF.

This clone was counted between two and nine times. The rearrangement links TRBV5-1 to TRBJ2-7; a weak D match, TRBD1 (5 bases). Germline CDR1 and CDR2: SGHRS and YFSETQ. V was cut by 3 bases and J by 4 bases, with 11 bases left in between. The CDR3 has 13 amino acids. The CDR3 sequence: CASSSQQGYEQYF. The CDR3 DNA reads as TGCGCCAGCAGCTCCCAGCAGGGTTACGAGCAGTACTTC.

The V and J genes are TRBV5-1 and TRBJ2-3; 7 bases align to TRBD2. Looked up from germline, CDR1 is SGHRS and CDR2 is YFSETQ. The V gene end was trimmed by 8 bases and the J gene end by 3 bases; junction bases not matched to a gene: 9. The CDR3 covers 14 residues. CDR3 amino acids: CASRLAVGTDTQYF. Written as DNA, the CDR3 is TGCGCCAGTAGGCTAGCGGTGGGAACAGATACGCAGTATTTT.

This clone was seen more than once but under ten times. The V call is TRBV4-3, the J call TRBJ2-1, with 8 bases fitting TRBD1. Germline V gives CDR1 LGHNA, CDR2 YSLEER. Losses at the gene ends were 0 bases for V and 5 bases for J; bases not matched to a gene: 6. There are 16 residues in the CDR3. DNA of the CDR3: TGCGCCAGCAGCCAAGATTTAGGACAGGGAAACAATGAGCAGTTCTTC. This sequence encodes CASSQDLGQGNNEQFF.

This sequence joins TRBV5-6 and TRBJ2-5, with 7 nucleotides matching TRBD1. Germline V gene lookup returns CDR1 SGHDT and CDR2 YYEEEE. The junction had 2 bases not matched to a gene; V was cut back by 1 base and J by 5 bases. The CDR3 has 13 amino acids. The CDR3 DNA reads TGTGCCAGCAGCTTGACAGGGGATGAGACCCAGTACTTC. Translating gives CASSLTGDETQYF.

V usage is TRBV7-9 and J usage is TRBJ2-5; maybe TRBD1 (5 bases). CDR3 length equals 12 residues. V was trimmed by 5 bases and J by 9 bases, leaving 13 bases between them. In germline, CDR1 is SEHNR, CDR2 FQNEAQ (reference sequence). The CDR3 sequence: CASSQNRNAQYF. CDR3 nucleotide sequence: TGTGCCAGCAGCCAGAACAGGAATGCCCAGTACTTC.

This clone was recorded a few times. The chain couples TRBV4-3 to TRBJ2-3; 9 nucleotides match TRBD2. V shed 5 bases, J shed 1 base, and the junction held 4 bases outside the gene matches. CDR3 size: 15 residues. The V gene's germline CDR1 is LGHNA and CDR2 YSLEER. The CDR3 sequence is CASSSQREGTDTQYF. The CDR3 DNA follows: TGCGCCAGCAGCTCTCAGCGGGAGGGCACAGATACGCAGTATTTT.

The sample holds a few counts of this clone. This chain links TRBV7-9 with TRBJ2-1; no clear D gene. Germline V gene data show CDR1 as SEHNR and CDR2 as FQNEAQ (reference sequence). V lost 3 bases, J lost 5 bases, and 8 bases lay in between. The CDR3 consists of 13 residues. CDR3 amino acids: CASSLERNNEQFF. The CDR3 bases are TGTGCCAGCAGCTTGGAGCGCAACAATGAGCAGTTCTTC.

The chain carries TRBV4-1 and TRBJ1-2; 9 nucleotides match TRBD1. V lost 2 bases to trimming and J lost 8 bases; unmatched junction nucleotides: 12. The CDR3 has 16 residues. CDR1 and CDR2 (germline): MGHRA, YSYEKL. DNA of the CDR3: TGCGCCAGCAGCCAATTATACACACAGGGGGCGCGCGGCTACACCTTC. This sequence encodes CASSQLYTQGARGYTF.

The rearrangement uses TRBV2 and TRBJ1-6; D not resolved. CDR1 SNHLY and CDR2 FYNNEI come from the germline V gene. The CDR3 has 15 residues. V lost 6 bases, J lost 0 bases, and 9 bases lay in between. CDR3 nucleotides: TGTGCCAGCAGCCCTAGAAGCTCCTATAATTCACCCCTCCACTTT. Amino acid sequence: CASSPRSSYNSPLHF.

The sample holds a few counts of this clone. The rearrangement uses TRBV10-3 and TRBJ1-2; a possible D gene is TRBD1 (5 bases). The CDR3 sequence is 14 residues long. V lost 2 bases to trimming and J lost 2 bases, with 9 bases between them. Germline CDR1 ENHRY, CDR2 SYGVKD. The CDR3 DNA follows: TGTGCCATCAGTGAGCAAGCAGGGAACTATGGCTACACCTTC. This sequence encodes CAISEQAGNYGYTF.

In its sample, this clone was seen a few times. The chain has TRBV11-2 and TRBJ2-7; TRBD1 is a possible D gene (5 bases). The CDR3 runs 16 residues. The ends were cut back, 1 base at V and 0 bases at J, with 13 bases in the middle. Germline V gene data show CDR1 as SGHAT and CDR2 as FQNNGV. Written as DNA, the CDR3 is TGTGCCAGCAGCTTAGGCCCAGGGTTCAGCTCCTACGAGCAGTACTTC. Its protein is CASSLGPGFSSYEQYF.

The chain joins TRBV5-6 to TRBJ2-3, with D possibly being TRBD2 (6 bases). There are 13 residues in the CDR3. From germline, CDR1 is SGHDT and CDR2 YYEEEE. With 1 base removed from V and 3 bases from J, the gap between germline ends came to 6 bases. CDR3 in amino acids: CASSLRGTDTQYF. The CDR3, as DNA: TGTGCCAGCAGCTTGCGGGGGACAGATACGCAGTATTTT.

In this sample, this clone turned up a few times. The V and J genes are TRBV2 and TRBJ1-6; TRBD1 might be the D (6 bases). CDR3 length: 16 residues. Trimming removed 3 bases from V and 0 bases from J, with 9 bases in between. Germline CDR1 and CDR2: SNHLY and FYNNEI. CDR3 region: CASSDQGSSYNSPLHF. CDR3 nucleotides: TGTGCCAGCAGTGATCAGGGGAGCTCCTATAATTCACCCCTCCACTTT.

The V and J genes are TRBV28 and TRBJ2-6; 8 bases line up with TRBD1. CDR1 and CDR2 (germline): MDHEN, SYDVKM. This CDR3 region has 18 residues. V shed 4 bases and J 9 bases; nucleotides not matched to a gene: 17. The CDR3 reads CASSSAGQGTAEDNVLTF. The CDR3 DNA follows: TGTGCCAGCAGTTCCGCCGGACAGGGTACCGCCGAGGACAACGTCCTGACTTTC.

The V and J genes are TRBV28 and TRBJ2-7; TRBD2 matches 9 bases. J lost 6 bases, V lost 7 bases, and 10 bases had no gene match. CDR3 length: 14 residues. In germline, CDR1 is MDHEN, CDR2 SYDVKM. The CDR3 nucleotides read TGTGCCAGCACCTTTACAGCGGGGGGTACCGAGCAGTACTTC. Protein sequence: CASTFTAGGTEQYF. Filled out from reference TRBV28 and TRBJ2-7, the complete variable domain reads DVKVTQSSRYLVKRTGEKVFLECVQDMDHENMFWYRQDPGLGLRLIYFSYDVKMKEKGDIPEGYSVSREKKERFSLILESASTNQTSMYLCASTFTAGGTEQYFGPGTRLTVT.

This clone was counted a few times. This sequence joins TRBV15 and TRBJ2-7; D is perhaps TRBD1 (6 bases). Germline V CDR1 and CDR2: LNHNV, YYDKDF (reference sequence). The V and J ends lost 0 bases and 9 bases respectively, with 18 bases between them. CDR3 length: 15 amino acids. The CDR3 DNA reads as TGTGCCACCAGCAGAGATCTACAGGGACCTAGGGTGCAGTACTTC. Residues: CATSRDLQGPRVQYF.

This clone was counted a few times. The V and J genes are TRBV5-1 and TRBJ2-2; TRBD2 agrees at 11 bases. V lost 2 bases and J lost 7; bases outside the gene matches: 4. This CDR3 is built from 15 residues. Germline V gene sequence: CDR1 SGHRS, CDR2 YFSETQ. This chain's CDR3 is CASSFSGTSGGELFF. For the CDR3, the DNA is TGCGCCAGCAGCTTCTCTGGGACTAGCGGCGGGGAGCTGTTTTTT.

The sample holds a few counts of this clone. The chain carries TRBV29-1 and TRBJ2-6; a weak D match, TRBD1 (6 bases). There are 17 residues in the CDR3. Trimming shortened V by 6 bases and J by 0 bases, and 18 bases separated the two germline ends. The germline V gene has CDR1 SQVTM and CDR2 ANQGSEA. CDR3 nucleotides: TGCAGCGTCCTTGAGGGGGTTAGCTACTCTGGGGCCAACGTCCTGACTTTC. Its protein is CSVLEGVSYSGANVLTF.

The chain has TRBV27 and TRBJ2-1, with a weak D call TRBD1 (7 bases). Trimming took off 1 base at V and 4 bases at J, with 14 bases between the two ends. Germline V gene lookup returns CDR1 MNHEY and CDR2 SMNVEV (reference sequence). The CDR3 consists of 16 residues. The CDR3 bases are TGTGCCAGCAGTTTATTTGGAGGGGGCGCATACAATGAGCAGTTCTTC. Protein: CASSLFGGGAYNEQFF.

The chain joins TRBV9 to TRBJ1-4; D remains unclear. The ends were cut back, 1 base at V and 5 bases at J, with 12 bases in the middle. CDR1 is SGDLS and CDR2 is YYNGEE in the germline V gene. The CDR3 runs 15 residues. In DNA, the CDR3 is TGTGCCAGCAGCGTAAGTGGAGGTCAAAATGAAAAACTGTTTTTT. The encoded protein is CASSVSGGQNEKLFF.

The chain is built from TRBV5-4 and TRBJ2-3; 7 bases are a match to TRBD1. The CDR3 has 15 residues. V trimming: 4 bases; J trimming: 5 bases; junction bases outside the gene matches: 10. In germline, CDR1 is SGHNT, CDR2 YYREEE (reference sequence). The CDR3 region is CASSPPTGSEDTQYF. The CDR3, as DNA: TGTGCCAGCAGCCCCCCGACAGGGTCAGAAGATACGCAGTATTTT.

The rearrangement joins TRBV4-1 to TRBJ2-7; 9 bases fit TRBD1. CDR3 size: 15 residues. CDR1 and CDR2 (germline): MGHRA, YSYEKL. J lost 3 bases, V lost 3 bases, and 6 bases had no gene match. This chain's CDR3 is CASSQGQGVGYEQYF. In DNA, the CDR3 is TGCGCCAGCAGCCAGGGACAGGGAGTCGGCTACGAGCAGTACTTC.

Comments on this clone: The junction departs from germline at one end; a sequencing error may be responsible. The chain combines TRBV7-7 with TRBJ2-5; 7 positions agree with TRBD2. This CDR3 is built from 13 residues. Germline CDR1 and CDR2: SSHAT and FNYEAQ (reference sequence). The DNA of the CDR3 is TGTGCTAGCAGCCGACTAGCTGGGGAGACCCAGTACTTC. Its protein product is CASSRLAGETQYF. Full variable domain (outside the CDR3, taken from reference TRBV7-7 and TRBJ2-5): GAGVSQSPRYKVTKRGQDVTLRCDPISSHATLYWYQQALGQGPEFLTYFNYEAQPDKSGLPSDRFSAERPEGSISTLTIQRTEQRDSAMYRCASSRLAGETQYFGPGTRLLVL.